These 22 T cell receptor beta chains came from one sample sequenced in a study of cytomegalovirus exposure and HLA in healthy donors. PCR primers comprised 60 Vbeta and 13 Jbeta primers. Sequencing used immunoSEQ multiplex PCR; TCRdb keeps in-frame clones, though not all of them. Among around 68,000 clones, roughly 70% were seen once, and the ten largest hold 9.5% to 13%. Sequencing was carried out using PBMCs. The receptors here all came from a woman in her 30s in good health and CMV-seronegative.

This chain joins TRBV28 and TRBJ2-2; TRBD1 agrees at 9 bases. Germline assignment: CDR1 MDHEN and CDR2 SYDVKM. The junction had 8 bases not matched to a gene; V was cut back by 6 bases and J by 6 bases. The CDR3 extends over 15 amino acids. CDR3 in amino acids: CASRGDRVGAGELFF. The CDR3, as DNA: TGTGCCAGCAGAGGGGACAGGGTAGGGGCCGGGGAGCTGTTTTTT.

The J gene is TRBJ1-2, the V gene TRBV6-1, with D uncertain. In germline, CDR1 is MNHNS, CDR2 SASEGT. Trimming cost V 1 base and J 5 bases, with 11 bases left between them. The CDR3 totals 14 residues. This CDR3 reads CASSEGYSRYGYTF. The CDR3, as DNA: TGTGCCAGCAGTGAAGGGTACAGCCGATATGGCTACACCTTC.

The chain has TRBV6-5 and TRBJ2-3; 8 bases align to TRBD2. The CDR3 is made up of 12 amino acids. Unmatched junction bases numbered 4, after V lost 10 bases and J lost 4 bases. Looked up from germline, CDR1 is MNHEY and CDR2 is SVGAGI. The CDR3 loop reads CATTGGSDTQYF. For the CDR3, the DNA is TGTGCCACGACGGGGGGGTCAGATACGCAGTATTTT.

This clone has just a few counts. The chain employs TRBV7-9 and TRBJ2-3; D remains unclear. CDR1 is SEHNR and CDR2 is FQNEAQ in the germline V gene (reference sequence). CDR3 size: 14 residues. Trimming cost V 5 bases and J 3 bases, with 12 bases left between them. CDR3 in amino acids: CASSPPSGTDTQYF. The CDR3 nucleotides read TGTGCCAGCAGCCCTCCCTCCGGGACAGATACGCAGTATTTT.

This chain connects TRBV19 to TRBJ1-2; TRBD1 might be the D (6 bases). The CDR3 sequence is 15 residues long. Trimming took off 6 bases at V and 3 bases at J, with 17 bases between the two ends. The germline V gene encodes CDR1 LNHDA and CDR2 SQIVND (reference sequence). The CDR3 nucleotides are TGTGCCAGTAGGGGGGCGTCACAGAGGTACTATGGCTACACCTTC. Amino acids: CASRGASQRYYGYTF.

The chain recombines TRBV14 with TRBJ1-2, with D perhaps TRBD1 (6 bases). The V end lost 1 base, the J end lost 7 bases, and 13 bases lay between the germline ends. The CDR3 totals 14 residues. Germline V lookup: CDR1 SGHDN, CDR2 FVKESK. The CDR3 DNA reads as TGTGCCAGCAGCCAAGGGAACAGGGTCATTGGCTACACCTTC. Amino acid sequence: CASSQGNRVIGYTF.

The CDR3 DNA reads TGCGCCAGCCTGACTAGCGGGGACAATGAGCAGTTCTTC. Translated, it gives CASLTSGDNEQFF. The gene calls are TRBV10-2 and TRBJ2-1; 11 positions agree with TRBD2. This CDR3 has 13 residues. Per germline, CDR1 WSHSY and CDR2 SAAADI. With V trimmed by 8 bases and J by 5 bases, 2 bases remained unmatched.

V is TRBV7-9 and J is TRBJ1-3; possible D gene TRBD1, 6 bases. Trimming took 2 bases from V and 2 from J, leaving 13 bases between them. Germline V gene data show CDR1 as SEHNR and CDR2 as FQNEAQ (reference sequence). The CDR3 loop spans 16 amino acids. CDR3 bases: TGTGCCAGCAGCTTAAGTAAGGGGGTCGCTGGAAACACCATATATTTT. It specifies CASSLSKGVAGNTIYF.

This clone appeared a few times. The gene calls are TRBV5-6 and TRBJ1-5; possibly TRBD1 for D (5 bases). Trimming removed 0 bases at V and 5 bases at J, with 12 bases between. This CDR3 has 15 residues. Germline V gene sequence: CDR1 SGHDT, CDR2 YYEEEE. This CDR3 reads CASSLGAGFDQPQHF. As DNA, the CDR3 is TGTGCCAGCAGCTTGGGGGCAGGGTTTGATCAGCCCCAGCATTTT.

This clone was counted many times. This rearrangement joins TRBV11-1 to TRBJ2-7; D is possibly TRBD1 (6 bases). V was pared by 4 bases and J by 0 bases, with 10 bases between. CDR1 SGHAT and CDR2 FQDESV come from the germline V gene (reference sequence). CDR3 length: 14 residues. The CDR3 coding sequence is TGTGCCAGCAGCTGGGACACCAGCTCCTACGAGCAGTACTTC. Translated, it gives CASSWDTSSYEQYF.

CDR3 sequence reads: CASSPGQGYQETQYF. DNA for the CDR3: TGCGCCAGCAGCCCGGGACAGGGGTACCAAGAGACCCAGTACTTC. The J gene is TRBJ2-5, the V gene TRBV4-1; 10 bases are shared with TRBD1. The CDR3 totals 15 residues. V lost 4 bases, J lost 0 bases, and 2 bases stayed unmatched. Germline V gene data show CDR1 as MGHRA and CDR2 as YSYEKL.

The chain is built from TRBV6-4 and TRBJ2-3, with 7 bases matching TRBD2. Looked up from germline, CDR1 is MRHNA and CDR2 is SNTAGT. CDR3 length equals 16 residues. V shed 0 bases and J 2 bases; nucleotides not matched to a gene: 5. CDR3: CASSDSGGRPTDTQYF. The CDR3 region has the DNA TGTGCCAGCAGTGACTCGGGGGGGAGGCCCACAGATACGCAGTATTTT.

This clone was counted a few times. This CDR3 is CASSQVQGPNEKLFF. CDR3 DNA: TGCGCCAGCAGCCAAGTACAGGGACCGAATGAAAAACTGTTTTTT. The chain joins TRBV4-1 to TRBJ1-4; TRBD1 might be the D (6 bases). Trimming pared 1 base from V and 5 bases from J, leaving 11 bases between. Germline CDR1 is MGHRA and CDR2 is YSYEKL. This CDR3 is 15 amino acids long.

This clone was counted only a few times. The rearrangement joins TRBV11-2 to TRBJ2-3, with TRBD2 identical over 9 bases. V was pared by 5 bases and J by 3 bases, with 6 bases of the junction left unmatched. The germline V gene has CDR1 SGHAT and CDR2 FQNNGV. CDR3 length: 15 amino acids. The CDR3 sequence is CASSPWTSATDTQYF. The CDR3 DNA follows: TGTGCCAGCAGCCCTTGGACTAGCGCGACAGATACGCAGTATTTT.

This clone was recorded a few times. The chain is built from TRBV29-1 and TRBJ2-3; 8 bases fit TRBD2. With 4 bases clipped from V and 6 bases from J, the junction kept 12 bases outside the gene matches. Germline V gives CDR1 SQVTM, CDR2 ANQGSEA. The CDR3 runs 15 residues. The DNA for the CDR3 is TGCAGCGTTGCGTCGGGACTAGTCCCCCAGGATACGCAGTATTTT. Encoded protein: CSVASGLVPQDTQYF.

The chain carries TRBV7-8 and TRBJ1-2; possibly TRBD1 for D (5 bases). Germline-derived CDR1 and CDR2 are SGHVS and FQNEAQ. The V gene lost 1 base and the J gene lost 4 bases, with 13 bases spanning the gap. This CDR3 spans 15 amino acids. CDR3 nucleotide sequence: TGTGCCAGCAGCTTAGAGGAGGGAAGGGGCTATGGCTACACCTTC. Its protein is CASSLEEGRGYGYTF.

The CDR3 loop is CASSQTGKDDEQYF. The CDR3 DNA reads TGTGCCAGCAGTCAGACAGGAAAGGACGACGAGCAGTACTTC. This chain uses TRBV6-5 with TRBJ2-7, with D perhaps matching TRBD1 (6 bases). V was clipped by 5 bases and J by 5 bases, with 16 bases between them. This CDR3 spans 14 amino acids. Germline lookup yields CDR1 MNHEY and CDR2 SVGAGI.

The CDR3 DNA is TGCGCCAGCAGCCAAGTGGGGATTGTTACAGGCTATGGCTACACCTTC. Protein: CASSQVGIVTGYGYTF. This chain joins TRBV4-1 and TRBJ1-2; a possible D gene is TRBD1 (5 bases). The V gene lost 1 base and the J gene lost 4 bases, with 16 bases spanning the gap. Germline CDR1 reads MGHRA; CDR2 reads YSYEKL. This CDR3 comprises 16 residues.

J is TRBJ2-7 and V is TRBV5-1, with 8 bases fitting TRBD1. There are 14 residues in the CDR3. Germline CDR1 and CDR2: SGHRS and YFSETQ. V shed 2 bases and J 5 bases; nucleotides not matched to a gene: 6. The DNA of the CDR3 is TGCGCCAGCAGCTTCAGGACAGGGTCCGACGAGCAGTACTTC. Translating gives CASSFRTGSDEQYF.

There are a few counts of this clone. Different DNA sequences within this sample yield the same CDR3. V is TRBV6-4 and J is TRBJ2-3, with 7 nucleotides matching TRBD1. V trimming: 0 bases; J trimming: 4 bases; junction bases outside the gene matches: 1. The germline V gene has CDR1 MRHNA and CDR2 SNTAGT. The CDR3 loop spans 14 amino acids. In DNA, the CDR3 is TGTGCCAGCAGTGACTCAGGGGGCGCAGATACGCAGTATTTT. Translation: CASSDSGGADTQYF.

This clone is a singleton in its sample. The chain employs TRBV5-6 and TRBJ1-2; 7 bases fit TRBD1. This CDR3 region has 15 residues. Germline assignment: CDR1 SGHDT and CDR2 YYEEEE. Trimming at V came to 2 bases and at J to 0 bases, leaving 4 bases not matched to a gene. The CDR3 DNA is TGTGCCAGCAGCTTCAGACAGGGCTCTAACTATGGCTACACCTTC. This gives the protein CASSFRQGSNYGYTF. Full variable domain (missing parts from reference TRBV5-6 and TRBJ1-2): DAGVTQSPTHLIKTRGQQVTLRCSPKSGHDTVSWYQQALGQGPQFIFQYYEEEERQRGNFPDRFSGHQFPNYSSELNVNALLLGDSALYLCASSFRQGSNYGYTFGSGTRLTVV.

The CDR3 region has the DNA TGTGCCAGCAGCTTTCCGACAGGGGGGAACACCGGGGAGCTGTTTTTT. Its protein product is CASSFPTGGNTGELFF. V is TRBV7-8 and J is TRBJ2-2; 9 bases line up with TRBD1. The CDR3 contains 16 residues. Germline CDR1 and CDR2: SGHVS and FQNEAQ. The V segment lost 3 bases and the J segment 1 base; nucleotides outside the gene matches: 3.